The T cell receptor beta chain under discussion was sequenced for a study of immune characterization of retroperitoneal liposarcoma. This clonotype turned up a few times. V lost 4 bases and J lost 6, with 11 bases in between. The CDR3 consists of 13 residues. TCRdb independently ran MiXCR on the PCR reads; one entry per CDR3 protein. The sample has about 3,000 distinct CDR3 sequences, approximately 46% seen once; the top ten hold 40% to 55%. This sequence originates from a male donor with retroperitoneal liposarcoma. The V gene is TRBV12-3 or TRBV12-4, the J gene TRBJ2-3; tentative D call: TRBD1 (5 bases). The material sequenced was tumor tissue. The CDR3 DNA reads TGTGCCAGCAGTTATTTTGGGGCCGATACGCAGTATTTT. Its translation is CASSYFGADTQYF.